The rows below give T cell receptor beta chains drawn from one sample of a study of tissue-resident memory T cells in lung cancer. TCRdb re-analysed the reads in MiXCR, keeping a single row per CDR3 protein. The table records approximately 300 distinct CDR3 sequences, over 15% of them present only once. Sequencing was carried out using CD103+ CD8+ T cells from lung tumor tissue. The receptor source for this set is a human donor with treatment-naive lung cancer (subtype not recorded). Both conserved end residues are part of each CDR3. Clone size is shown for a subset of rows, as once, few, many or a class of expanded clone.

>TRBV6-6|TRBJ2-7|few
CASSYSIAHTYEQYF
>TRBV12-3/TRBV12-4|TRBJ1-1|large
CASSWGTEAFF
>TRBV6-2/TRBV6-3|TRBJ2-7|large
CASSYQGTGGLRDEQYF
>TRBV27|TRBJ2-7|few
CASSLSGGYEQYF
>TRBV6-5|TRBJ1-5|large
CASSSGQRRPQHF
>TRBV4-1|TRBJ2-6|few
CASSQEGTSGANVLTF
>TRBV2|TRBJ2-7|.
CASSELAGRSSYKQYF
>TRBV29-1|TRBJ1-3|large
CSVEDQGDGGSGNTIYF
>TRBV12-3/TRBV12-4|TRBJ2-2|.
CASSLGGVGELFF
>TRBV4-1|TRBJ2-7|few
CASSQDPGVPYEQYF
>TRBV11-2|TRBJ1-2|.
CASSFRAGETNYGYTF
>TRBV20-1|TRBJ2-2|large
CSARDWSGIPGELFF
>TRBV6-2/TRBV6-3|TRBJ2-1|medium-sized
CASSYPGTFSEQFF
>TRBV29-1|TRBJ2-7|medium-sized
CSVILGGQGGYEQYF
>TRBV7-2|TRBJ2-1|once
CASSQLIRTGGAYNEQFF
>TRBV4-2|TRBJ2-2|.
CASSQDTPGGHTGELFF
>TRBV3-1|TRBJ1-2|large
CASSQTVLRAPTDGYTF
>TRBV4-1|TRBJ2-1|few
CASSQDANEQFF
>TRBV6-5|TRBJ1-5|medium-sized
CASSSQGPQLAQHF
>TRBV5-5|TRBJ1-1|medium-sized
CASSHDGNTEAFF
>TRBV6-5|TRBJ1-1|.
CASSYLQGMNTEAFF
>TRBV4-2|TRBJ1-6|medium-sized
CASSLGDSYSPLHF
>TRBV20-1|TRBJ2-5|large
CSARDGGADVRYQETQYF
>TRBV11-1|TRBJ1-2|medium-sized
CASSPLRDRVPLAF
>TRBV20-1|TRBJ2-3|few
CSSREVDTQYF
>TRBV27|TRBJ2-7|medium-sized
CASKNHGTGLDEQYF
>TRBV9|TRBJ2-5|large
CASSLGLQETQYF
>TRBV6-5|TRBJ1-2|.
CASSDGGADYTF
>TRBV4-2|TRBJ1-1|hyperexpanded
CASKQGGNTEAFF
>TRBV2|TRBJ2-3|.
CASSSLGGTNLADTQYF
>TRBV16|TRBJ1-1|large
CASSPSGGTEAFF
>TRBV7-8|TRBJ1-3|medium-sized
CASSFGGSGNTIYF
>TRBV5-6|TRBJ1-1|few
CASREGDTEAFF
>TRBV4-2|TRBJ1-1|hyperexpanded
CASSQDANEAFF
>TRBV11-2|TRBJ2-3|large
CASSLIPGATDTQYF
>TRBV30|TRBJ2-7|.
CAWSSADREYEQYF
>TRBV6-5|TRBJ2-6|large
CASRRTSVNVLTF
>TRBV3-1|TRBJ1-2|.
CASSQTILRAPTDGYTF
>TRBV27|TRBJ2-7|.
CASSLAGAYEQYF
>TRBV27|TRBJ2-7|few
CASSLRQSYEQYF
>TRBV12-3/TRBV12-4|TRBJ2-1|hyperexpanded
CASSYHWNEQFF
>TRBV7-8|TRBJ2-7|large
CASGTGSYEQYF
>TRBV30|TRBJ1-5|large
CAGTTGYGKSNQPQHF
>TRBV4-1|TRBJ1-1|.
CTSSTRTGDTEAFF
>TRBV20-1|TRBJ1-1|.
CSAFLSGTEAFF
>TRBV9|TRBJ1-3|large
CASSRDSGNTIYF
>TRBV30|TRBJ1-5|.
CARTTGYGKSNQPQHF
>TRBV4-1|TRBJ2-3|.
CASRERAGGRTDTQYF
>TRBV10-3|TRBJ2-1|few
CATSSGNEQFF
>TRBV5-6|TRBJ1-2|medium-sized
CASSWKTGTNYGYTF
>TRBV15|TRBJ2-5|large
CATSRSPPLGSGAQETQYF